A single sample gave rise to the 19 T cell receptor beta chains below, sequenced in a study of shared clonotypes between healthy human individuals. Clones were sequenced by immunoSEQ multiplex PCR, and TCRdb holds only the in-frame ones, with some missing. The sample comprises around 640,000 clones, 95% to 96% of which are singletons, and approximately 0.1% rests with the top ten. Selected positively for CCR7 and CD45RO-negative, naive CD8 cells excluded terminally differentiated effector memory CD45RA+ cells. What was sequenced was naive CD8+ T cells sorted from blood. These receptors were collected from a woman between 25 and 40 years old in good health.

The V call is TRBV4-2, the J call TRBJ2-3; no clear D. Germline V gene lookup returns CDR1 LGHNA and CDR2 YNFKEQ. Between the trimmed V and J ends, which lost 0 bases and 2 bases, there was a span of 12 bases. The CDR3 loop spans 16 amino acids. Here the CDR3 DNA reads TGTGCCAGCAGCCAAGATTACGGTTCGTACACAGATACGCAGTATTTT. This sequence encodes CASSQDYGSYTDTQYF.

The CDR3 loop reads CASMGDIRLYGYTF. Written as DNA, the CDR3 is TGTGCCAGCATGGGTGACATAAGACTCTATGGCTACACCTTC. The chain is built from TRBV2 and TRBJ1-2; D is unresolved. The length of the CDR3 is 14 residues. V lost 7 bases, J lost 4 bases, and 16 bases lay in between. CDR1 is SNHLY, CDR2 FYNNEI, per germline.

The rearrangement uses TRBV9 and TRBJ2-3; 10 bases agree with TRBD2. Germline CDR1 and CDR2: SGDLS and YYNGEE. V shed 0 bases and J 3 bases; nucleotides not matched to a gene: 7. The CDR3 has 17 residues. Written as DNA, the CDR3 is TGTGCCAGCAGCGTAGTGGGTAGCGGGAGGTCTACAGATACGCAGTATTTT. Translated, it gives CASSVVGSGRSTDTQYF.

This chain joins TRBV9 and TRBJ1-2; the match to TRBD1 covers 9 bases. With 0 bases clipped from V and 2 bases from J, the junction kept 2 bases outside the gene matches. The germline CDR1 and CDR2 sequences are SGDLS and YYNGEE. The CDR3 runs to 15 residues. The CDR3 region is CASSVEGTGNYGYTF. The DNA for the CDR3 is TGTGCCAGCAGCGTAGAGGGGACAGGGAACTATGGCTACACCTTC.

This chain joins TRBV5-6 and TRBJ1-1; D remains unclear. The CDR3 is 16 residues long. The V gene lost 0 bases and the J gene lost 0 bases, with 12 bases spanning the gap. The germline CDR1 and CDR2 sequences are SGHDT and YYEEEE. The CDR3 region is CASSLASVRMNTEAFF. CDR3 in DNA: TGTGCCAGCAGCTTGGCCTCGGTCAGGATGAACACTGAAGCTTTCTTT.

The J gene is TRBJ2-7, the V gene TRBV7-2; the match to TRBD1 covers 8 bases. The V gene end was trimmed by 3 bases and the J gene end by 2 bases; junction bases not matched to a gene: 3. The CDR3 covers 14 residues. Germline values: CDR1 SGHTA, CDR2 FQGNSA. Written as DNA, the CDR3 is TGTGCCAGCAGCTTGAGGGACAGGCCCTACGAGCAGTACTTC. This translates into CASSLRDRPYEQYF.

The rearrangement uses TRBV29-1 and TRBJ2-1; 12 positions match TRBD2. The CDR3 consists of 14 residues. CDR1 SQVTM and CDR2 ANQGSEA come from the germline V gene. After removal of 7 bases from V and 1 base from J, the junction contained 2 bases not matched to a gene. The CDR3 is CSASGRGSYNEQFF. In nucleotides, the CDR3 is TGCAGCGCTAGCGGGAGGGGTTCCTACAATGAGCAGTTCTTC.

This chain links TRBV19 with TRBJ2-3, with D maybe TRBD1 (6 bases). Between the trimmed V and J ends, which lost 4 bases and 2 bases, there was a span of 22 bases. Germline-derived CDR1 and CDR2 are LNHDA and SQIVND (reference sequence). This CDR3 region has 18 residues. CDR3 coding DNA: TGTGCCAGTAGTACAGCCTACAGGGCGCACCTTGACACAGATACGCAGTATTTT. Translating it yields CASSTAYRAHLDTDTQYF.

This clone was found once. Other DNA sequences in this specimen translate into the identical CDR3. CDR3 bases: TGTGCCAGCAGCTTTGCGGGAGGGTACGAGCAGTACTTC. It specifies CASSFAGGYEQYF. The chain recombines TRBV7-9 with TRBJ2-7, with 9 bases lining up with TRBD2. This CDR3 has 13 residues. Germline V gene lookup returns CDR1 SEHNR and CDR2 FQNEAQ (reference sequence). Trimming at V came to 3 bases and at J to 4 bases, leaving 1 base not matched to a gene. Full variable domain (outside the CDR3, taken from reference TRBV7-9 and TRBJ2-7): DTGVSQNPRHKITKRGQNVTFRCDPISEHNRLYWYRQTLGQGPEFLTYFQNEAQLEKSRLLSDRFSAERPKGSFSTLEIQRTEQGDSAMYLCASSFAGGYEQYFGPGTRLTVT.

V and J are TRBV5-5 and TRBJ2-1; D ambiguous. V lost 6 bases and J lost 0, with 10 bases in between. The CDR3 is 14 amino acids. Germline CDR1 is SGHKS and CDR2 is YYEKEE (reference sequence). This chain's CDR3 is CASKQSSSYNEQFF. CDR3 coding DNA: TGTGCCAGCAAGCAGAGTAGCTCCTACAATGAGCAGTTCTTC.

This chain connects TRBV15 to TRBJ2-7; possible D gene TRBD2, 5 bases. Germline assignment: CDR1 LNHNV and CDR2 YYDKDF (reference sequence). V shed 4 bases and J shed 0 bases, with 10 bases lying between them. The CDR3 loop spans 14 amino acids. The CDR3 is CATSKDSPSYEQYF. DNA of the CDR3: TGTGCCACCAGCAAGGACTCACCCTCCTACGAGCAGTACTTC.

This clone was detected only once. This sample includes further DNA sequences coding for the same CDR3. The rearrangement uses TRBV28 and TRBJ2-5; 11 bases align to TRBD2. Germline values: CDR1 MDHEN, CDR2 SYDVKM. Trimming cost V 5 bases and J 5 bases; bases outside gene matches: 4. The length of the CDR3 is 14 residues. CDR3 DNA sequence: TGTGCCAGCAGTCTAGCGGGAGGCCCCGAGACCCAGTACTTC. Encoded protein: CASSLAGGPETQYF.

The count of this clone is one. The gene calls are TRBV4-3 and TRBJ1-1; TRBD1 might be the D (6 bases). V dropped 2 bases and J dropped 11 bases, with 9 bases sitting between them. Germline CDR1 is LGHNA and CDR2 is YSLEER. There are 11 residues in the CDR3. The CDR3: CASSQWGQAFF. The CDR3 DNA reads as TGCGCCAGCAGCCAATGGGGGCAGGCTTTCTTT.

J is TRBJ2-7 and V is TRBV27; 7 bases map to TRBD1. Germline loops: CDR1 MNHEY, CDR2 SMNVEV (reference sequence). The length of the CDR3 is 16 residues. V was pared by 1 base and J by 2 bases, with 8 bases of the junction left unmatched. The CDR3 DNA is TGTGCCAGCAGTTTATTAGGTGACAGGGCTACCTACGAGCAGTACTTC. This sequence encodes CASSLLGDRATYEQYF.

The genes are TRBV2 and TRBJ2-3; 10 bases are shared with TRBD2. The germline CDR1 and CDR2 sequences are SNHLY and FYNNEI. The CDR3 contains 16 residues. V shed 6 bases and J 6 bases; nucleotides not matched to a gene: 12. Written as DNA, the CDR3 is TGTGCCAGCAGACCGCGTGCTAGCGGGAGTGTGGATACGCAGTATTTT. Translated, it gives CASRPRASGSVDTQYF.

The chain couples TRBV9 to TRBJ2-3; D is unresolved. This CDR3 comprises 13 residues. Trimming removed 7 bases from V and 2 bases from J, with 11 bases in between. Germline CDR1 reads SGDLS; CDR2 reads YYNGEE. CDR3 sequence reads: CASQPRDTDTQYF. The CDR3 region has the DNA TGTGCCAGCCAGCCGCGAGACACAGATACGCAGTATTTT.

The J gene is TRBJ1-5, the V gene TRBV28; TRBD1 is a possible D gene (5 bases). The germline gives CDR1 MDHEN, CDR2 SYDVKM. V gave up 4 bases and J gave up 8 bases, with 24 bases separating them. The CDR3 covers 17 residues. The CDR3 sequence is CASSYGVWRGSSEPQHF. The CDR3 coding sequence is TGTGCCAGCAGTTACGGCGTCTGGAGGGGAAGTTCGGAGCCCCAGCATTTT.

This chain joins TRBV13 and TRBJ2-7; TRBD1 might be the D (6 bases). V was trimmed by 3 bases and J by 5 bases, leaving 14 bases between them. CDR1 is PRHDT and CDR2 is FYEKMQ in the germline V gene (reference sequence). The length of the CDR3 is 14 residues. CDR3 region: CASSLRRTGHEQYF. CDR3 DNA sequence: TGTGCCAGCAGCTTGAGACGTACAGGGCACGAGCAGTACTTC. The complete variable domain, with remaining parts taken from reference TRBV13 and TRBJ2-7, reads AAGVIQSPRHLIKEKRETATLKCYPIPRHDTVYWYQQGPGQDPQFLISFYEKMQSDKGSIPDRFSAQQFSDYHSELNMSSLELGDSALYFCASSLRRTGHEQYFGPGTRLTVT.

The chain carries TRBV9 and TRBJ1-1, with no clear D. This CDR3 comprises 15 residues. Germline values: CDR1 SGDLS, CDR2 YYNGEE. V lost 2 bases and J 6 bases, leaving 17 bases between the germline ends. CDR3 DNA: TGTGCCAGCAGCGTGACCGCGGGGTTACTAGCTGAAGCTTTCTTT. Its protein product is CASSVTAGLLAEAFF.